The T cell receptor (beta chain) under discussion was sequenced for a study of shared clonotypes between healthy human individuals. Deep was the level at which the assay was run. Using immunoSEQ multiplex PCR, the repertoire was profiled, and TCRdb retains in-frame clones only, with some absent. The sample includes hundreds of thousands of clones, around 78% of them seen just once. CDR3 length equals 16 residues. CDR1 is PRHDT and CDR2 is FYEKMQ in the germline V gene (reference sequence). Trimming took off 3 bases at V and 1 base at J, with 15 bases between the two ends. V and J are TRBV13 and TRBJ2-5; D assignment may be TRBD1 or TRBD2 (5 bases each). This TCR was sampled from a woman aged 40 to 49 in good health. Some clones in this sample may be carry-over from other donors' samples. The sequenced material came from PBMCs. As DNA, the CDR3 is TGTGCCAGCAGCTTGCCCGGGACCCGGGGCCAAGAGACCCAGTACTTC. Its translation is CASSLPGTRGQETQYF.